One and the same sample provided the 24 T cell receptor beta chains below, sequenced in a study of blood T cell repertoires in COVID-19. Clones were sequenced by immunoSEQ multiplex PCR, and TCRdb holds only the in-frame ones, with some missing. The profile shows about 160,000 clones, around 92% of them singletons. Material: peripheral blood. The receptor set was obtained from a man younger than 45 with COVID-19, enrolled during active disease.

The chain has TRBV10-1 and TRBJ1-1; no clear D. This CDR3 has 11 amino acids. Per the germline V gene, CDR1 is WNHNN and CDR2 is SYGVQD (reference sequence). V was cut by 5 bases and J by 3 bases, with 4 bases left in between. DNA for the CDR3: TGCGCCAGCAGTCCGGACACTGAAGCTTTCTTT. Translating gives CASSPDTEAFF.

The chain combines TRBV6-2 or TRBV6-3 with TRBJ2-7; tentative D call: TRBD1 (5 bases). The V gene lost 4 bases and the J gene lost 6 bases, with 22 bases spanning the gap. The CDR3 extends over 16 amino acids. Germline values: CDR1 MNHEY, CDR2 SVGEGT. DNA for the CDR3: TGTGCCAGCAGTTGGGAATGGGGCCACCAACCGGCCGAGCAGTACTTC. Its translation is CASSWEWGHQPAEQYF.

The chain is built from TRBV14 and TRBJ1-1; possibly TRBD1 for D (5 bases). The germline V and J ends were trimmed by 4 bases and 4 bases, with 16 bases remaining between them. CDR3 length: 15 amino acids. The germline gives CDR1 SGHDN, CDR2 FVKESK. The CDR3 is CASSLLEGKGTEAFF. Written as DNA, the CDR3 is TGTGCCAGCAGCCTACTGGAGGGGAAGGGCACTGAAGCTTTCTTT.

The chain joins TRBV4-3 to TRBJ2-7; possibly TRBD1 for D (5 bases). The CDR3 loop spans 15 amino acids. Germline CDR1 reads LGHNA; CDR2 reads YSLEER. Trimming pared 1 base from V and 4 bases from J, leaving 14 bases between. The CDR3 nucleotides read TGCGCCAGCAGCCAAGCTGACAGCTCAGGGTACGAGCAGTACTTC. This translates into CASSQADSSGYEQYF.

The V call is TRBV12-5, the J call TRBJ2-1; 13 bases align to TRBD2. V dropped 3 bases and J dropped 8; count of bases not matched to a gene: 13. The CDR3 extends over 18 amino acids. Per the germline V gene, CDR1 is LGHNT and CDR2 is FRNRAP. CDR3 in DNA: TGTGCTAGTGGTTTCGTACCACCTACACTAGCGGGAGGGTATGAGCAGTTCTTC. Protein sequence: CASGFVPPTLAGGYEQFF.

CDR3 residues: CAISEGVLGSNQPQHF. As DNA, the CDR3 is TGTGCCATCAGTGAAGGGGTCCTCGGGAGCAATCAGCCCCAGCATTTT. The chain combines TRBV10-3 with TRBJ1-5, with a weak D call TRBD1 (5 bases). The CDR3 sequence is 16 residues long. Trimming removed 3 bases at V and 1 base at J, with 13 bases between. CDR1 and CDR2 (germline): ENHRY, SYGVKD.

CDR3 protein: CASSLGGTGISNEQFF. The CDR3 nucleotides read TGTGCCAGCAGCTTGGGGGGGACAGGGATTAGTAATGAGCAGTTCTTC. The chain uses TRBV5-4 and TRBJ2-1; 9 nucleotides match TRBD1. CDR1 and CDR2 from the germline V gene are SGHNT and YYREEE (reference sequence). This CDR3 is 16 amino acids long. With V trimmed by 0 bases and J by 7 bases, 8 bases remained unmatched.

The rearrangement links TRBV6-5 to TRBJ1-1, with a tentative D call TRBD1 (5 bases). The CDR3 has 12 amino acids. Trimming pared 6 bases from V and 3 bases from J, leaving 8 bases between. Germline CDR1 reads MNHEY; CDR2 reads SVGAGI. CDR3 nucleotide sequence: TGTGCCAGCAGGGGGCAGTACACTGAAGCTTTCTTT. Translation: CASRGQYTEAFF.

On this clone: This specimen includes other DNA sequences encoding the same CDR3. The J gene is TRBJ2-1, the V gene TRBV5-6; D remains ambiguous. Trimming took 0 bases from V and 0 from J, leaving 7 bases between them. Germline CDR1 is SGHDT and CDR2 is YYEEEE. This CDR3 is 15 amino acids long. The CDR3 here is CASSLGGGSYNEQFF. The CDR3 DNA follows: TGTGCCAGCAGCTTGGGCGGTGGCTCCTACAATGAGCAGTTCTTC.

The count of this clone is one. Here the CDR3 reads CASSPDRVPAEPLHF. The CDR3 DNA reads as TGTGCCAGCTCACCCGACAGGGTGCCGGCCGAACCCCTCCACTTT. The rearrangement links TRBV18 to TRBJ1-6, with 7 positions matching TRBD1. The V segment lost 3 bases and the J segment 12 bases; nucleotides outside the gene matches: 11. The CDR3 has 15 residues. Germline V gene lookup returns CDR1 KGHSH and CDR2 LQKENI. Full variable domain (remainder filled in from reference TRBV18 and TRBJ1-6): NAGVMQNPRHLVRRRGQEARLRCSPMKGHSHVYWYRQLPEEGLKFMVYLQKENIIDESGMPKERFSAEFPKEGPSILRIQQVVRGDSAAYFCASSPDRVPAEPLHFGNGTRLTVT.

This rearrangement joins TRBV9 to TRBJ1-3; the D gene is possibly TRBD1 (5 bases). The CDR3 contains 16 residues. Germline CDR1 reads SGDLS; CDR2 reads YYNGEE. The V gene lost 4 bases and the J gene lost 0 bases, with 14 bases spanning the gap. CDR3 sequence (DNA): TGTGCCAGCAGCCCACTACCCGGGGGCTCTGGAAACACCATATATTTT. It specifies CASSPLPGGSGNTIYF.

The chain carries TRBV5-4 and TRBJ2-1; D may be TRBD2 (6 bases). Germline V gene data show CDR1 as SGHNT and CDR2 as YYREEE (reference sequence). There are 12 residues in the CDR3. The V end lost 3 bases, the J end lost 11 bases, and 12 bases lay between the germline ends. The CDR3 DNA reads as TGTGCCAGCAGCTCACCGGGGGATAAGCAGTTCTTC. Its translation: CASSSPGDKQFF.

The chain carries TRBV11-2 and TRBJ1-1; 10 bases fit TRBD1. J lost 0 bases, V lost 1 base, and 2 bases had no gene match. Germline V CDR1 and CDR2: SGHAT, FQNNGV. The CDR3 contains 16 residues. Here the CDR3 reads CASSLGDRGMNTEAFF. As DNA, the CDR3 is TGTGCCAGCAGCTTAGGGGACAGGGGAATGAACACTGAAGCTTTCTTT. Full variable domain (remainder filled in from reference TRBV11-2 and TRBJ1-1): EAGVAQSPRYKIIEKRQSVAFWCNPISGHATLYWYQQILGQGPKLLIQFQNNGVVDDSQLPKDRFSAERLKGVDSTLKIQPAKLEDSAVYLCASSLGDRGMNTEAFFGQGTRLTVV.

V usage is TRBV7-2 and J usage is TRBJ2-3, with D perhaps matching TRBD2 (7 bases). Germline CDR1 and CDR2: SGHTA and FQGNSA. The CDR3 spans 16 residues. With 3 bases removed from V and 3 bases from J, the gap between germline ends came to 16 bases. The CDR3 is CASSFARGARTDTQYF. The CDR3 DNA reads as TGTGCCAGCAGCTTCGCCCGGGGGGCTAGGACAGATACGCAGTATTTT.

The rearrangement joins TRBV4-1 to TRBJ2-1; tentative D call: TRBD1 (6 bases). The CDR3 is made up of 14 amino acids. V lost 6 bases and J 7 bases, leaving 16 bases between the germline ends. Looked up from germline, CDR1 is MGHRA and CDR2 is YSYEKL. The DNA for the CDR3 is TGCGCCAGCAGGAGACAGGCGGGTGGAAATGAGCAGTTCTTC. Its translation is CASRRQAGGNEQFF.

This rearrangement joins TRBV28 to TRBJ1-5, with D possibly being TRBD1 (5 bases). Looked up from germline, CDR1 is MDHEN and CDR2 is SYDVKM. V lost 6 bases to trimming and J lost 0 bases, with 15 bases between them. CDR3 length: 16 amino acids. The CDR3 DNA follows: TGTGCCAGCAGCCCGACAGTATCGAATAGCAATCAGCCCCAGCATTTT. As protein: CASSPTVSNSNQPQHF.

V usage is TRBV19 and J usage is TRBJ2-2, with 8 bases lining up with TRBD1. V was clipped by 7 bases and J by 10 bases; unmatched bases: 8. Germline V CDR1 and CDR2: LNHDA, SQIVND (reference sequence). The CDR3 runs to 13 residues. The CDR3: CASTLDRGEELFF. CDR3 DNA sequence: TGTGCCAGTACCTTAGACAGGGGTGAGGAGCTGTTTTTT.

This sequence joins TRBV30 and TRBJ2-7; D gene ambiguous. Germline V CDR1 and CDR2: GTSNPN, SVGIG (reference sequence). This CDR3 is 11 amino acids long. Trimming pared 3 bases from V and 3 bases from J, leaving 6 bases between. In DNA form, the CDR3 reads TGTGCCTGGAGGCAGGACTACGAGCAGTACTTC. It codes for CAWRQDYEQYF.

The rearrangement joins TRBV7-2 to TRBJ1-2, with D maybe TRBD1 (6 bases). The CDR3 sequence is 14 residues long. Between the trimmed V and J ends, which lost 3 bases and 3 bases, there was a span of 11 bases. Germline CDR1 and CDR2: SGHTA and FQGNSA. DNA of the CDR3: TGTGCCAGCAGCTTCTCAGGGGCAGACTATGGCTACACCTTC. Its translation: CASSFSGADYGYTF.

The chain links TRBV18 to TRBJ2-3; 8 positions agree with TRBD2. Looked up from germline, CDR1 is KGHSH and CDR2 is LQKENI. V shed 4 bases and J 5 bases; nucleotides not matched to a gene: 8. This CDR3 contains 15 residues. CDR3 protein: CASSLQDAGGDTQYF. Here the CDR3 DNA reads TGTGCCAGCTCACTTCAAGACGCGGGGGGAGATACGCAGTATTTT.

V is TRBV6-5 and J is TRBJ1-2; a weak D match, TRBD1 (6 bases). V shed 2 bases and J shed 4 bases, with 11 bases lying between them. CDR3 length: 14 amino acids. Germline values: CDR1 MNHEY, CDR2 SVGAGI. This chain's CDR3 is CASSYQGFGYGYTF. The CDR3, as DNA: TGTGCCAGCAGTTACCAGGGGTTCGGCTATGGCTACACCTTC.

The chain uses TRBV4-2 and TRBJ2-7, with 8 nucleotides matching TRBD1. J was trimmed by 3 bases and V by 6 bases; bases with no gene match: 16. The CDR3 runs to 17 residues. Germline V gene data show CDR1 as LGHNA and CDR2 as YNFKEQ. CDR3 in DNA: TGTGCCAGCAGACAGACACCAGGGACAGGCTACTTCTACGAGCAGTACTTC. Protein product: CASRQTPGTGYFYEQYF.

The chain carries TRBV7-2 and TRBJ1-2; TRBD1 agrees at 7 bases. CDR3 length: 14 residues. V lost 5 bases to trimming and J lost 6 bases; unmatched junction nucleotides: 9. Germline V CDR1 and CDR2: SGHTA, FQGNSA. In nucleotides, the CDR3 is TGTGCCAGCAGCCTATACACTGGACAGGATGGCTACACCTTC. Translating it yields CASSLYTGQDGYTF.

The V gene is TRBV27, the J gene TRBJ2-1; D possibly corresponds to TRBD1 (6 bases). The CDR3 sequence is 16 residues long. V dropped 5 bases and J dropped 3 bases, with 17 bases sitting between them. Germline values: CDR1 MNHEY, CDR2 SMNVEV (reference sequence). The CDR3 sequence is CASSPIQGLNYNEQFF. The CDR3 nucleotides are TGTGCCAGCAGTCCCATACAGGGCCTCAACTACAATGAGCAGTTCTTC.